This T cell receptor beta chain derives from a study of regulatory dendritic cells for organ transplantation. CDR3 size: 17 residues. This clone has just one count. Its antigen is not known. CFSE-labeled sorted T cells met regulatory or mature dendritic cells for four to five days. CD4+ or CD8+ T cells were sorted as naive CD45RA+ or memory CD45RO+. Using immunoSEQ multiplex PCR, the repertoire was profiled, and TCRdb retains in-frame clones only, with some absent. The sample yields under 12,000 clones, roughly 71% seen once. The sequenced sample was memory CD4+ T cells from blood cultured with regulatory dendritic cells. Subset described: CD45RO+ memory T cells. The clonotype originates from a human donor in good health. The chain has TRBV21-1 and TRBJ1-1; TRBD1 was called by the table and not checked on the DNA. TRBV21-1 is an annotated pseudogene. The CDR3, as DNA: TGTGCCAGCAGCAAAGCCGCTTGGGACAGGGTAAACACTGAAGCTTTCTTT. It translates to CASSKAAWDRVNTEAFF.